These T cell receptor beta chains were read from a single sample in a study of blood T cell repertoires in COVID-19. Clones were sequenced by immunoSEQ multiplex PCR, and TCRdb holds only the in-frame ones, with some missing. The sample lists around 270,000 clones, approximately 86% occurring once. Sequenced material: peripheral blood. These receptors originate from a man aged 25-40 years with active or convalescent COVID-19. The CDR3 runs from the conserved cysteine through the conserved F or W. D genes are given only for firm matches. Not every row has a clone size; where given, it reads once, few, many or a size class.

CDR3 length | J gene | clone size | V gene | D gene | CDR3 DNA | CDR3 protein
18 | TRBJ2-7 | NA | TRBV5-4 | TRBD1 | TGTGCCAGCAGCAACCCTCTACGGGACAGCCGGGGAACTAACGAGCAGTACTTC | CASSNPLRDSRGTNEQYF
11 | TRBJ2-5 | NA | TRBV5-1 | NA | TGCGCCAGCAGCCTCGGTCAGACCCAGTACTTC | CASSLGQTQYF
15 | TRBJ1-1 | few | TRBV6-1 | NA | TGTGCCAGCACAGGCTCGGCACAGGGGAACACTGAAGCTTTCTTT | CASTGSAQGNTEAFF
15 | TRBJ1-6 | NA | TRBV5-1 | TRBD1 | TGCGCCAGCAGCGAACGGACAGGACATAATTCACCCCTCCACTTT | CASSERTGHNSPLHF
14 | TRBJ1-2 | NA | TRBV6-5 | TRBD1 | TGTGCCAGCAGTTACCGGGACAGGTCAGGTGGCTACACCTTC | CASSYRDRSGGYTF
13 | TRBJ2-7 | NA | TRBV30 | NA | TGTGCCTGGAGTCCCCTGGGAGGTTCCGAGCAGTACTTC | CAWSPLGGSEQYF
15 | TRBJ2-6 | NA | TRBV27 | NA | TGTGCCAGCAGGCTAAGTACGGCCGGACTCAACGTCCTGACTTTC | CASRLSTAGLNVLTF
15 | TRBJ1-2 | NA | TRBV6-2/TRBV6-3 | NA | TGTGCCAGCAGTAGAACTAACCGGGGAGACTATGGCTACACCTTC | CASSRTNRGDYGYTF
18 | TRBJ1-2 | NA | TRBV7-9 | TRBD1 | TGTGCCAGCAGCTTAGCAGGGGACAGGAATGACTACAACTATGGCTACACCTTC | CASSLAGDRNDYNYGYTF
13 | TRBJ2-7 | once | TRBV27 | TRBD1 | TGTGCCAGCAGCCCCAGGGGGTTCTACGAGCAGTACTTC | CASSPRGFYEQYF
14 | TRBJ2-7 | NA | TRBV11-3 | NA | TGTGCCAGCAGCTTAGGGGGGCCCTCCTACGAGCAGTACTTC | CASSLGGPSYEQYF
16 | TRBJ1-5 | NA | TRBV7-9 | NA | TGTGCCAGCAGCTTATATTCCGGCGGGGGTGTTTCGCCCCAGCATTTT | CASSLYSGGGVSPQHF